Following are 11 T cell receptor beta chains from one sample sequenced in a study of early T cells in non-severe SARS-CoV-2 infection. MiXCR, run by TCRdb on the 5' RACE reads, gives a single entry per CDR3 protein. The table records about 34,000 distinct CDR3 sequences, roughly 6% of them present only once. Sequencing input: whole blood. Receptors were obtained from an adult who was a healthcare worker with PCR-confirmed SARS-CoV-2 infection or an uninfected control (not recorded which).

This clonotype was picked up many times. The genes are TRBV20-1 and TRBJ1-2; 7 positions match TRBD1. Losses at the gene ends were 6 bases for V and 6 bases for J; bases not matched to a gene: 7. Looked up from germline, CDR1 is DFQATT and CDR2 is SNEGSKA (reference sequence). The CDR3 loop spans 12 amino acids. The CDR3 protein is CSARTGGDGYTF. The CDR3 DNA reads TGCAGTGCGAGGACAGGAGGGGATGGCTACACCTTC.

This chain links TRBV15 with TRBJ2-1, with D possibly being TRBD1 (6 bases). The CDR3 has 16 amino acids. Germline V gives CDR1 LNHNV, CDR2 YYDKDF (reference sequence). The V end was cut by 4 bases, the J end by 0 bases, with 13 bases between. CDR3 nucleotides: TGTGCCACCAGCATACAGGGTGTAGGCTCCTACAATGAGCAGTTCTTC. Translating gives CATSIQGVGSYNEQFF.

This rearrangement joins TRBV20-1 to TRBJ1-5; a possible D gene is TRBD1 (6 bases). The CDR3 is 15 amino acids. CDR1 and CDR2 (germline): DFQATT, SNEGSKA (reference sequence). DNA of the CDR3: TGCAGCGTCCTTTGGGGGGCGGCGGGCAATCAGCCCCAGCATTTT. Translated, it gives CSVLWGAAGNQPQHF.

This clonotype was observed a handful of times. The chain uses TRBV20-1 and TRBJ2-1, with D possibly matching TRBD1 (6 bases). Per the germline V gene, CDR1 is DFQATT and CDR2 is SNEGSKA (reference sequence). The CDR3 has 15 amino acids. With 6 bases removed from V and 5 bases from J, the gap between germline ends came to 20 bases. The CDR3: CSAEGFRGSNNEQFF. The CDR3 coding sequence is TGCAGTGCAGAGGGATTCAGGGGCAGTAACAATGAGCAGTTCTTC.

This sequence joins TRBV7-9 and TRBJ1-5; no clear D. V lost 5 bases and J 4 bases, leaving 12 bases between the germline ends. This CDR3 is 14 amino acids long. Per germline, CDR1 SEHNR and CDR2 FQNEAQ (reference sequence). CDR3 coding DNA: TGTGCCAGCAGCCGCCTGGGCAGTAATCAGCCCCAGCATTTT. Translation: CASSRLGSNQPQHF.

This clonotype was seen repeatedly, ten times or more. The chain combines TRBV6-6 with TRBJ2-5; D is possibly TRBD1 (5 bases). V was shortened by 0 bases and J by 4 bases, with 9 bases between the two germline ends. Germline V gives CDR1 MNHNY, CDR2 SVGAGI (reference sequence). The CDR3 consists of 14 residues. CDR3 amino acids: CASSYSGRAETQYF. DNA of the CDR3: TGTGCCAGCAGTTACTCCGGCAGGGCAGAGACCCAGTACTTC.

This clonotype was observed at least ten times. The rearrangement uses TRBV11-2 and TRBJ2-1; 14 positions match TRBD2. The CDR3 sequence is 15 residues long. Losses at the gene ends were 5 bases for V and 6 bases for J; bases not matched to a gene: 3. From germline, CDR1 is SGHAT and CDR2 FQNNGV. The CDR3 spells CASSQTSGGGNEQFF. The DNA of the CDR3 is TGTGCCAGCAGCCAGACTAGCGGGGGGGGCAATGAGCAGTTCTTC.

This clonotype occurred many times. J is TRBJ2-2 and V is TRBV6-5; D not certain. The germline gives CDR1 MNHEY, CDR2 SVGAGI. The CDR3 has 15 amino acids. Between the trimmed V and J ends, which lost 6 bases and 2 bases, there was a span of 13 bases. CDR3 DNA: TGTGCCAGCAGGACTCCTGCGGTTAACACCGGGGAGCTGTTTTTT. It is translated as CASRTPAVNTGELFF.

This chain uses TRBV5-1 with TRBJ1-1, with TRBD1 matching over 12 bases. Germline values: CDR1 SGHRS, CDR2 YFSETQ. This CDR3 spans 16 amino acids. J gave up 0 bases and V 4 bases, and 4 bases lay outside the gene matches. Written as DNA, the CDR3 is TGCGCCAGCAGCCTGGGACAGGGGGCAGTGAACACTGAAGCTTTCTTT. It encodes CASSLGQGAVNTEAFF.

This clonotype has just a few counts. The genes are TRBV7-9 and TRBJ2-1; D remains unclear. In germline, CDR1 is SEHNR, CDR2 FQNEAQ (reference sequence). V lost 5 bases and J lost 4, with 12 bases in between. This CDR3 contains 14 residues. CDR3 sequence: CASSPGPAYNEQFF. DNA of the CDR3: TGTGCCAGCAGCCCTGGCCCAGCATACAATGAGCAGTTCTTC.

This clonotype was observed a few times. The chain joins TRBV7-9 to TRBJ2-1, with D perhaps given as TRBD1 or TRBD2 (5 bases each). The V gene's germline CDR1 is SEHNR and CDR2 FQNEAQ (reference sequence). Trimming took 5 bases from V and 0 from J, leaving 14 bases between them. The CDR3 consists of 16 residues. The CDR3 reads CASSPWGRGSYNEQFF. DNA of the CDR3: TGTGCCAGCAGCCCCTGGGGACGCGGCTCCTACAATGAGCAGTTCTTC.